Sequencing of this T cell receptor beta chain was carried out in a study of T cells after yellow fever vaccination. The CDR3 runs 15 residues. Germline V gene lookup returns CDR1 SQVTM and CDR2 ANQGSEA. The germline V and J ends were trimmed by 7 bases and 3 bases, with 20 bases remaining between them. The sample holds a few counts of this clonotype. Using its own MiXCR run on the 5' RACE reads, TCRdb lists one record per CDR3 protein. The table lists approximately 340,000 distinct CDR3 sequences, about 9.5% of them singletons. The sequence was collected from a young man who received the YFV17D yellow fever vaccine. The sample consisted of PBMCs, taken on the day of the first yellow fever vaccination. This chain uses TRBV29-1 with TRBJ2-3; possible D gene TRBD1, 6 bases. CDR3 in amino acids: CSAATGPPGTDTQYF. CDR3 in DNA: TGCAGCGCTGCGACAGGTCCCCCTGGGACAGATACGCAGTATTTT.